A single T cell receptor (beta chain) is shown here with its context. Its antigen is unknown. Per-nucleotide qualities are absent, and no much larger clonotype sits a single base away. Per the germline V gene, MDHEN is the CDR1 and SYDVKM is the CDR2. Trimming takes 6 bases off V and 3 bases off J; junction bases not matched to a gene: 7. From its cysteine to its phenylalanine, the CDR3 spans 14 amino acids. Only the CDR3 portion is preserved as DNA: 42 bases, with reading frame beginning at the first base. The entry originates in a study of long-term antiretroviral therapy in people with HIV (dated by TCRdb to the early 2020s). Regarding the research as a whole: The earliest samples were collected roughly a decade before the 2015 WHO recommendation for immediate ART, at a time when ART was usually postponed until CD4 counts fell. A total of about 200 cryopreserved PBMC samples were contributed to the cohort by 30 adults with confirmed HIV infection, with samples collected serially over a mean of approximately six years (range 1-12). About 35% of the 30 participants with HIV were female. Whether ART initiation and durable HIV suppression were associated with changes in peripheral blood TRB repertoire composition and diversity was tested in a retrospective serial study. No cross-contamination during QIAcube processing was seen in test extractions of a monoclonal T-cell line run alongside about 33 polyclonal samples.

The immunoSEQ hsTCRB v3.0 assay was used at survey level resolution to sequence the TRB variable region. The target sequencing depth for TRB was roughly 35,000-50,000 T-cell genomes per sample. An Illumina MiSeq with a v3 150-cycle kit was used to sequence the pooled TRB libraries. Per the authors' processing: Repertoire analysis was performed in R inside a reproducible Nextflow workflow that covered QC, data transformation and analysis. Custom analyses were implemented in LymphoSeq2, an R package for AIRR-Seq data exploration. Several samples yielding fewer than 5000 total TRB sequences were excluded, leaving approximately 200 analyzed HIV repertoires. Among the 170 to 200 retained HIV repertoires, 55 to 60 were collected before ART initiation and approximately 130 after ART initiation. Each repertoire was downsampled to 5000 TRB nucleotide sequences, and summary statistics were averaged across 100 downsampling iterations. The analysis kept only TRB sequences whose CDR3 regions were at least seven amino acids long. Diversity was assessed using a clonality score derived from Shannon entropy and using the Gini coefficient. Repertoire networks linked the top 5000 CDR3 amino acid sequences whenever two sequences differed by an edit distance of one. GLIPH2 predicted antigen specificity groups and MHC restriction for TRB CDR3 amino acid sequences. To flag known CMV, EBV, HIV or tissue antigen associations, CDR3 amino acid sequences were matched against VDJdb and McPAS-TCR. Pre-ART, post-ART and control groups were compared with Wilcoxon signed-rank tests and Holm-Bonferroni correction. TCRdb mirrors the immuneACCESS table, restricted to in-frame sequences. Some clones are absent from its copies; in checked studies, under half trace to an unresolved V gene, and the reason for the others is unknown. The V and J calls and the clone size are those of that table, but D and trimming were determined from the DNA. For this sample there are about 25,000 clones; roughly 86% appear just once. The leading ten clones occupy about 5.6% of the sample.

Inclusion was restricted to participants for whom at least one PBMC sample before ART initiation and at least two post-ART samples were available. All participants with HIV were treated in the United States of America. Before DNA extraction, cryopreserved samples containing 1-10 million PBMC were thawed and washed. At the time of the earliest PBMC sample for each participant with HIV, ages ranged from about 20 to 54 years. Each participant contributed PBMC samples from 1-4 timepoints before ART initiation and 2-8 timepoints after ART initiation, with a median of 7 samples. For every participant, serial HIV viral load, CD4+ T-cell count, ART history and demographic data were obtained. A Qiagen kit on a QIAcube was used to extract genomic DNA from unsorted PBMC, with samples processed in batches of 12. Overall study results and their limits: Inferences about post-ART repertoire changes are limited because no data were available on ART adherence, viral resistance or therapy changes. CDR3 length ranges in HIV repertoires were narrower than in controls, and network structure suggested an antigen-experienced repertoire with only a slight naive shift after ART. The samples span the years 2004 to 2017, and the ART regimens used at that time may not be as effective as current regimens. A significant increase in TRB diversity was found to be associated with ART initiation, although TRB diversity was observed to remain significantly below that of transplant donor controls even after long-term ART. Owing to limited PBMC availability, only the TCR beta chain was sequenced, without alpha chain pairing. The repertoire was dominated across all time points by expanded TRB clones identified before ART initiation, although this dominance was seen to fluctuate and to decrease in many PLHIV after ART. Because cell numbers in pre-ART samples were limited, unsorted PBMC were profiled instead of sorted CD4+ and CD8+ T cells.

This clonotype was obtained from a man under 40 with HIV. The sequencing used unsorted PBMCs, collected 4.4 years after starting antiretroviral therapy. The chain is encoded by TRBV28 joined to TRBJ1-1; 7 junctional bases match TRBD1. The CDR3 has the sequence CASRTPGQYTEAFF. The sequenced DNA is TGTGCCAGCAGAACCCCGGGACAGTACACTGAAGCTTTCTTT. The CDR3, completed at both ends by the reference TRBV28 and TRBJ1-1 genes, gives the full variable domain DVKVTQSSRYLVKRTGEKVFLECVQDMDHENMFWYRQDPGLGLRLIYFSYDVKMKEKGDIPEGYSVSREKKERFSLILESASTNQTSMYLCASRTPGQYTEAFFGQGTRLTVV.